This T cell receptor (beta chain) was profiled in a study of blood T cell repertoires in COVID-19. At the level of the study: Sites across the United States, Italy and Spain contributed samples from acute and convalescent COVID-19.

The CDR3 consists of 14 residues. The germline V gene has CDR1 SEHNR and CDR2 FQNEAQ (reference sequence). Trimming took off 1 base at V and 10 bases at J, with 14 bases between the two ends. Clones were read by immunoSEQ multiplex PCR, and TCRdb kept only the in-frame ones, dropping some. The sample includes fewer than 350,000 clones, around 90% seen only once; the top ten take about 5%. The clonotype was recovered from a man in his fifties or sixties who had recovered from COVID-19. V is TRBV7-9 and J is TRBJ2-1; possibly TRBD1 for D (6 bases). Material: PBMCs or T cells enriched from blood (not recorded which). The DNA for the CDR3 is TGTGCCAGCAGCTTAGTTTCCGGGACATTAGAGCAGTTCTTC. As protein: CASSLVSGTLEQFF.